What follows are 21 T cell receptor beta chains derived from one specimen sequenced in a study of cytomegalovirus exposure and HLA in healthy donors. This PCR relied on a set of 60 Vbeta primers and 13 Jbeta primers. Assay: immunoSEQ multiplex PCR; the TCRdb copy retains only in-frame clones and omits some. The repertoire holds roughly 200,000 clones, with roughly 80% as singletons. Input material: PBMCs. The source is a woman aged 25-40 years in good health and CMV-seronegative.

The rearrangement joins TRBV5-1 to TRBJ2-3, with TRBD2 matching over 7 bases. The V gene's germline CDR1 is SGHRS and CDR2 YFSETQ. V shed 0 bases and J 2 bases; nucleotides not matched to a gene: 9. This CDR3 spans 17 amino acids. CDR3: CASSLVVAGSTTDTQYF. CDR3 DNA: TGCGCCAGCAGCTTGGTGGTAGCGGGCTCTACCACAGATACGCAGTATTTT.

Concerning this clone: One end of the junction fails to match germline, which may point to a read error. The chain carries TRBV28 and TRBJ2-5; 12 nucleotides agree with TRBD2. Per germline, CDR1 MDHEN and CDR2 SYDVKM. This CDR3 contains 16 residues. CDR3 in amino acids: CASSSLASGRVETKYF. The DNA of the CDR3 is TGTGCCAGCAGTTCCCTGGCTAGCGGGAGGGTGGAGACCAAGTACTTC.

The gene calls are TRBV28 and TRBJ1-1; 9 positions agree with TRBD1. The CDR3 covers 16 residues. The germline V gene encodes CDR1 MDHEN and CDR2 SYDVKM. After removal of 3 bases from V and 4 bases from J, the junction contained 9 bases not matched to a gene. CDR3 in DNA: TGTGCCAGCAGTTTCCCCTTGGGGACAGGGCGCACTGAAGCTTTCTTT. It codes for CASSFPLGTGRTEAFF.

The V call is TRBV4-1, the J call TRBJ2-2; perhaps TRBD2 as D (7 bases). The germline CDR1 and CDR2 sequences are MGHRA and YSYEKL. The V end lost 1 base, the J end lost 6 bases, and 15 bases lay between the germline ends. This CDR3 comprises 16 residues. In DNA, the CDR3 is TGCGCCAGCAGCCAAGGGGGGGGCGGGGACCCCGGGGAGCTGTTTTTT. Residues: CASSQGGGGDPGELFF.

The chain combines TRBV4-1 with TRBJ1-5, with 8 positions matching TRBD1. Germline CDR1 MGHRA, CDR2 YSYEKL. J was trimmed by 6 bases and V by 5 bases; bases with no gene match: 9. The length of the CDR3 is 15 residues. In nucleotides, the CDR3 is TGCGCCAGCAGCTTCAGGACAGGGCTACGTCAGCCCCAGCATTTT. This encodes CASSFRTGLRQPQHF.

This clone was seen once. The V and J genes are TRBV7-9 and TRBJ1-1; D is perhaps TRBD1 (5 bases). Germline-derived CDR1 and CDR2 are SEHNR and FQNEAQ (reference sequence). V gave up 5 bases and J gave up 3 bases, with 7 bases separating them. The CDR3 has 12 residues. The CDR3 DNA reads as TGTGCCAGCAGCCAGGGTTACACTGAAGCTTTCTTT. Translated, it gives CASSQGYTEAFF.

The J gene is TRBJ2-3, the V gene TRBV7-8; 8 bases are a match to TRBD2. Germline-derived CDR1 and CDR2 are SGHVS and FQNEAQ. The junction had 10 bases not matched to a gene; V was cut back by 5 bases and J by 0 bases. This CDR3 has 17 residues. CDR3 nucleotide sequence: TGTGCCAGCAGCCGGGAGGGGCTAGACCTAAGCACAGATACGCAGTATTTT. Translation: CASSREGLDLSTDTQYF. The complete variable domain, with remaining parts taken from reference TRBV7-8 and TRBJ2-3, reads GAGVSQSPRYKVAKRGQDVALRCDPISGHVSLFWYQQALGQGPEFLTYFQNEAQLDKSGLPSDRFFAERPEGSVSTLKIQRTQQEDSAVYLCASSREGLDLSTDTQYFGPGTRLTVL.

The chain joins TRBV5-1 to TRBJ1-6; D gene unclear. This CDR3 comprises 14 residues. Trimming shortened V by 0 bases and J by 3 bases, and 4 bases separated the two germline ends. CDR1 is SGHRS, CDR2 YFSETQ, per germline. The CDR3 DNA reads TGCGCCAGCAGCTTGGGCAGCTATAATTCACCCCTCCACTTT. Amino acid sequence: CASSLGSYNSPLHF.

The rearrangement uses TRBV7-9 and TRBJ2-7, with 9 nucleotides matching TRBD1. This CDR3 is built from 15 residues. The junction had 7 bases not matched to a gene; V was cut back by 4 bases and J by 3 bases. Germline CDR1 is SEHNR and CDR2 is FQNEAQ (reference sequence). The CDR3, as DNA: TGTGCCAGCAGCTCGGGGACAGGGCCCGACTACGAGCAGTACTTC. Translating it yields CASSSGTGPDYEQYF. The full variable domain, its missing parts supplied by reference TRBV7-9 and TRBJ2-7, is DTGVSQNPRHKITKRGQNVTFRCDPISEHNRLYWYRQTLGQGPEFLTYFQNEAQLEKSRLLSDRFSAERPKGSFSTLEIQRTEQGDSAMYLCASSSGTGPDYEQYFGPGTRLTVT.

In DNA, the CDR3 is TGTGCCAGCAGTGAAGTTATGGCAGGGTTAGGCTCTGGAAACACCATATATTTT. Translated, it gives CASSEVMAGLGSGNTIYF. The chain combines TRBV6-1 with TRBJ1-3; tentative D call: TRBD1 (5 bases). The CDR3 runs 18 residues. The germline V gene has CDR1 MNHNS and CDR2 SASEGT. The V end was cut by 1 base, the J end by 0 bases, with 16 bases between.

As concerns this clone: Other nucleotide sequences in the sample specify the same CDR3. This sequence joins TRBV6-4 and TRBJ2-5; the match to TRBD2 covers 9 bases. The J call could be wrong; TRBJ2-7 is a better fit for the DNA end. CDR3 length: 14 residues. Germline V lookup: CDR1 MRHNA, CDR2 SNTAGT. The CDR3 DNA reads TGTGCCAGCAGTGCGACTAGCGGCTCCTACGAGCAGTACTTC. This codes for CASSATSGSYEQYF.

The chain carries TRBV5-4 and TRBJ2-3; 12 bases match TRBD2. CDR1 is SGHNT, CDR2 YYREEE, per germline (reference sequence). CDR3 length: 16 residues. J lost 6 bases, V lost 3 bases, and 8 bases had no gene match. The CDR3 DNA reads as TGTGCCAGCAGCTCAACTAGCGGGAGGAATATTGATACGCAGTATTTT. This sequence encodes CASSSTSGRNIDTQYF.

The V gene is TRBV19, the J gene TRBJ2-2, with TRBD1 identical over 9 bases. The CDR3 length is 15 residues. J lost 5 bases, V lost 4 bases, and 5 bases had no gene match. CDR1 is LNHDA and CDR2 is SQIVND in the germline V gene (reference sequence). In DNA form, the CDR3 reads TGTGCCAGTAGTAGAGGGGACAGGGTAACCGGGGAGCTGTTTTTT. Translating gives CASSRGDRVTGELFF.

The rearrangement uses TRBV9 and TRBJ2-7, with 8 bases matching TRBD1. Germline CDR1 reads SGDLS; CDR2 reads YYNGEE. J lost 3 bases, V lost 3 bases, and 2 bases had no gene match. This CDR3 comprises 13 residues. The CDR3 protein is CASSGTGGYEQYF. For the CDR3, the DNA is TGTGCCAGCAGCGGCACAGGGGGCTACGAGCAGTACTTC.

The gene calls are TRBV5-1 and TRBJ2-7; possible D gene TRBD2, 6 bases. Trimming stripped 2 bases from V and 6 bases from J, with 18 bases between. The CDR3 is made up of 15 amino acids. Germline values: CDR1 SGHRS, CDR2 YFSETQ. The DNA of the CDR3 is TGCGCCAGCAGCTTACTGACTGGGGAGGTTGGCGAGCAGTACTTC. Its translation: CASSLLTGEVGEQYF.

The chain combines TRBV5-1 with TRBJ1-4; no definite D call. The CDR3 has 16 amino acids. Looked up from germline, CDR1 is SGHRS and CDR2 is YFSETQ. V shed 4 bases and J shed 1 base, with 14 bases lying between them. For the CDR3, the DNA is TGCGCCAGCAGCGAAGGACTGTTAGGAACTAATGAAAAACTGTTTTTT. This gives the protein CASSEGLLGTNEKLFF.

The chain has TRBV10-1 and TRBJ2-3; a weak D match, TRBD2 (5 bases). Trimming pared 2 bases from V and 4 bases from J, leaving 16 bases between. Germline-derived CDR1 and CDR2 are WNHNN and SYGVQD (reference sequence). The CDR3 is 16 amino acids. The CDR3 is CASSERGLLGPDTQYF. The CDR3 bases are TGCGCCAGCAGTGAGCGCGGGCTCCTAGGCCCAGATACGCAGTATTTT.

The CDR3 sequence: CASSGDSYNEQFF. In DNA form, the CDR3 reads TGTGCCAGCAGCGGAGATTCCTACAATGAGCAGTTCTTC. The J gene is TRBJ2-1, the V gene TRBV7-2; no firm D call. The CDR3 loop spans 13 amino acids. From germline, CDR1 is SGHTA and CDR2 FQGNSA. Between the trimmed V and J ends, which lost 5 bases and 1 base, there was a span of 6 bases.

This clone was counted only a few times. The chain is built from TRBV5-1 and TRBJ2-1; 9 positions match TRBD2. Germline assignment: CDR1 SGHRS and CDR2 YFSETQ. J was trimmed by 9 bases and V by 4 bases; bases with no gene match: 8. This CDR3 contains 14 residues. CDR3 nucleotide sequence: TGCGCCAGCAGCCCGGGACTAGCCCCCGGTGAGCAGTTCTTC. Translation gives CASSPGLAPGEQFF. The full variable domain, rest sourced from reference TRBV5-1 and TRBJ2-1, is KAGVTQTPRYLIKTRGQQVTLSCSPISGHRSVSWYQQTPGQGLQFLFEYFSETQRNKGNFPGRFSGRQFSNSRSEMNVSTLELGDSALYLCASSPGLAPGEQFFGPGTRLTVL.

The chain recombines TRBV5-1 with TRBJ2-3; 9 bases are shared with TRBD2. CDR3 length: 14 amino acids. From germline, CDR1 is SGHRS and CDR2 YFSETQ. Unmatched junction bases numbered 6, after V lost 5 bases and J lost 5 bases. In DNA, the CDR3 is TGCGCCAGCAGAATAGCGGGAGTGAGAGATACGCAGTATTTT. Protein sequence: CASRIAGVRDTQYF.

The chain is built from TRBV27 and TRBJ1-1; D gene uncertain. CDR3 size: 15 residues. Per germline, CDR1 MNHEY and CDR2 SMNVEV (reference sequence). Trimming removed 2 bases from V and 4 bases from J, with 14 bases in between. The CDR3 bases are TGTGCCAGCAGTTTAAGGTCCCTACGGGGCACTGAAGCTTTCTTT. This sequence encodes CASSLRSLRGTEAFF.